A selection of T cell receptor beta chains follows, all from one sample in a study of CD8+CD57+ T cells in acquired aplastic anemia. TCRdb redid the calling of the reads with MiXCR, one entry per CDR3 protein. The sample yields over 35,000 distinct CDR3 sequences, roughly two thirds seen once. Source material: sorted CD4+, CD8+, or CD8+CD57+ T cells (not recorded which) from PBMCs. Source of these receptors: a human donor in good health, serving as a control. The conserved cysteine and the conserved F or W are not part of the CDR3 here. The order of the fields is clone size, V gene, J gene, D gene, CDR3 protein. D genes are given only for firm matches. Size tells how often a clone was seen (once, few, many) or the class of an expanded clone, and some rows leave it out.

clone size: .
V gene: TRBV9
J gene: TRBJ2-2
D gene: .
CDR3 protein: ASSVQTTGELF

clone size: .
V gene: TRBV7-6
J gene: TRBJ2-7
D gene: .
CDR3 protein: ASSYTGRSLLEQY

clone size: once
V gene: TRBV30
J gene: TRBJ1-5
D gene: TRBD1
CDR3 protein: AWSVSGGQPQH

clone size: .
V gene: TRBV6-1
J gene: TRBJ2-5
D gene: TRBD2
CDR3 protein: ASSPTSVGETQY

clone size: .
V gene: TRBV15
J gene: TRBJ1-4
D gene: .
CDR3 protein: ATSRGAGATNEKLF

clone size: .
V gene: TRBV29-1
J gene: TRBJ1-6
D gene: .
CDR3 protein: SVGRERSPLH

clone size: .
V gene: TRBV29-1
J gene: TRBJ2-5
D gene: .
CDR3 protein: SGGAVQETQY

clone size: .
V gene: TRBV20-1
J gene: TRBJ2-7
D gene: .
CDR3 protein: SASVTSYEQY

clone size: .
V gene: TRBV20-1
J gene: TRBJ2-5
D gene: TRBD2
CDR3 protein: SARGGGTQETQY

clone size: .
V gene: TRBV2
J gene: TRBJ1-2
D gene: .
CDR3 protein: ASSLGDIRQGYT

clone size: .
V gene: TRBV20-1
J gene: TRBJ2-7
D gene: .
CDR3 protein: SARGNRTYEQY

clone size: .
V gene: TRBV5-2
J gene: TRBJ2-7
D gene: .
CDR3 protein: ASSFDRSYEQY

clone size: many
V gene: TRBV28
J gene: TRBJ1-5
D gene: .
CDR3 protein: ASSFMQGNQPQH